This TCR beta chain came from a study of CD8+ T cells in alopecia areata. Study results and caveats: Alopecia totalis/universalis scalp especially showed more expanded CD8+ clones than normal scalp.

Treatment specified: oral pan-JAK inhibitor, 5-10 mg twice daily. This clone was seen only a few times. The antigen is not known. This CDR3 has 13 amino acids. With 5 bases clipped from V and 5 bases from J, the junction kept 7 bases outside the gene matches. Germline V CDR1 and CDR2: GTSNPN, SVGIG (reference sequence). cDNA prepared by RNA extraction and subsequent reverse transcription served as the template for sequencing. Sequencing used immunoSEQ multiplex PCR; TCRdb keeps in-frame clones, though not all of them. Seen here are about 160,000 clones, 55% to 75% observed once, and the top ten hold around 14%.

The material sequenced was CD4+ T cells sorted from blood, taken at week 24, from a patient treated with tofacitinib. The chain carries TRBV30 and TRBJ2-3; 7 bases match TRBD2. The source of this sequence is a human donor with alopecia areata. The CDR3 DNA sequence: TGTGCCTGGGGGAGGGGATCACAAGATACGCAGTATTTT. This codes for CAWGRGSQDTQYF.